A single sample is the source of the 29 T cell receptor beta chains below, sequenced in a study of cytomegalovirus exposure and HLA in healthy donors. The data were produced by immunoSEQ multiplex PCR, yet TCRdb's version contains in-frame clones alone and is incomplete. The repertoire holds 110,000 or so clones, around nine tenths seen once, with about 2% in the top ten. Sequencing input: PBMCs. The origin of the receptors is a woman younger than 30 in good health and CMV-seronegative.

The DNA for the CDR3 is TGTGCCAGCAGGGCACACAGGGGGTTCTCTGGGGCCAACGTCCTGACTTTC. Its protein is CASRAHRGFSGANVLTF. This chain joins TRBV28 and TRBJ2-6; 8 nucleotides line up with TRBD1. J lost 0 bases, V lost 6 bases, and 7 bases had no gene match. The CDR3 sequence is 17 residues long. The germline CDR1 and CDR2 sequences are MDHEN and SYDVKM.

CDR3 DNA: TGTGCCAGCAGCTTTATGAGCGAACATCAGCCCCAGCATTTT. Translating it yields CASSFMSEHQPQHF. The J gene is TRBJ1-5, the V gene TRBV7-8; D is uncertain. The CDR3 totals 14 residues. Germline values: CDR1 SGHVS, CDR2 FQNEAQ. V was shortened by 3 bases and J by 5 bases, with 11 bases between the two germline ends.

The J gene is TRBJ2-7, the V gene TRBV4-2; TRBD2 matches at 13 bases. The germline V gene has CDR1 LGHNA and CDR2 YNFKEQ. Germline trimming cut 0 bases from V and 2 bases from J; bases unmatched to any gene: 7. This CDR3 spans 18 amino acids. The CDR3 sequence is CASSQETTSGGAPYEQYF. The CDR3 DNA follows: TGTGCCAGCAGCCAAGAGACCACTAGCGGGGGGGCCCCCTACGAGCAGTACTTC.

CDR3 sequence reads: CAIREGRETSYGYTF. CDR3 DNA sequence: TGTGCCATCAGGGAGGGGAGGGAAACGTCCTATGGCTACACCTTC. The chain couples TRBV10-3 to TRBJ1-2, with D maybe TRBD1 (5 bases). The CDR3 has 15 amino acids. V was pared by 6 bases and J by 4 bases, with 18 bases between. Germline values: CDR1 ENHRY, CDR2 SYGVKD.

The chain combines TRBV7-6 with TRBJ1-6; unclear D gene. Germline V lookup: CDR1 SGHVS, CDR2 FNYEAQ. CDR3 length: 16 amino acids. V was shortened by 5 bases and J by 0 bases, with 11 bases between the two germline ends. DNA for the CDR3: TGTGCCAGCAGCCTCTTGACAAGCTCCTATAATTCACCCCTCCACTTT. The encoded protein is CASSLLTSSYNSPLHF.

This chain connects TRBV2 to TRBJ2-5, with D perhaps matching TRBD1 (6 bases). The germline gives CDR1 SNHLY, CDR2 FYNNEI. The CDR3 length is 13 residues. V lost 4 bases and J 0 bases, leaving 6 bases between the germline ends. The CDR3 region has the DNA TGTGCCAGCAGTGGACAGGACCAAGAGACCCAGTACTTC. Amino acids: CASSGQDQETQYF.

This clone was detected once. This chain connects TRBV19 to TRBJ2-2; tentative D call: TRBD2 (5 bases). V shed 6 bases and J shed 5 bases, with 19 bases lying between them. The germline V gene encodes CDR1 LNHDA and CDR2 SQIVND (reference sequence). This CDR3 comprises 16 residues. CDR3 amino acids: CASRATDGLNTGELFF. The CDR3 coding sequence is TGTGCCAGTAGAGCAACCGACGGACTGAATACCGGGGAGCTGTTTTTT.

The rearrangement uses TRBV11-1 and TRBJ1-6; 7 bases align to TRBD1. The CDR3 runs to 14 residues. Per germline, CDR1 SGHAT and CDR2 FQDESV (reference sequence). Trimming at V came to 7 bases and at J to 4 bases, leaving 4 bases not matched to a gene. This CDR3 is CASTAGQYNSPLHF. The DNA of the CDR3 is TGTGCCAGCACCGCGGGACAGTATAATTCACCCCTCCACTTT.

The chain employs TRBV6-5 and TRBJ2-1, with 11 bases lining up with TRBD1. The CDR3 runs to 15 residues. V dropped 5 bases and J dropped 8; count of bases not matched to a gene: 8. CDR1 and CDR2 from the germline V gene are MNHEY and SVGAGI. The CDR3 sequence is CASSQTGQGDYEQFF. In DNA form, the CDR3 reads TGTGCCAGCAGTCAAACGGGACAGGGGGATTATGAGCAGTTCTTC.

The gene calls are TRBV4-3 and TRBJ2-7, with 8 bases fitting TRBD2. J gave up 3 bases and V 0 bases, and 7 bases lay outside the gene matches. The germline gives CDR1 LGHNA, CDR2 YSLEER. CDR3 length: 16 amino acids. CDR3: CASSQDGPSGLYEQYF. The CDR3 bases are TGCGCCAGCAGCCAAGATGGTCCTAGCGGGCTCTACGAGCAGTACTTC.

The V gene is TRBV9, the J gene TRBJ2-1, with D possibly matching TRBD2 (5 bases). The CDR3 has 17 amino acids. Germline loops: CDR1 SGDLS, CDR2 YYNGEE. The germline V and J ends were trimmed by 0 bases and 0 bases, with 13 bases remaining between them. CDR3 nucleotides: TGTGCCAGCAGCGTAGTGATGGGTGGGAGCTCCTACAATGAGCAGTTCTTC. Its translation is CASSVVMGGSSYNEQFF.

This clone has at least ten counts. The gene calls are TRBV11-2 and TRBJ2-1; 9 bases align to TRBD1. V dropped 0 bases and J dropped 8; count of bases not matched to a gene: 8. In germline, CDR1 is SGHAT, CDR2 FQNNGV. The CDR3 covers 16 residues. The CDR3 region is CASSLDLQGAEDEQFF. DNA of the CDR3: TGTGCCAGCAGCTTAGATTTACAGGGGGCCGAGGATGAGCAGTTCTTC.

The rearrangement joins TRBV7-8 to TRBJ2-3, with 13 bases aligning to TRBD2. Germline CDR1 is SGHVS and CDR2 is FQNEAQ. V was clipped by 5 bases and J by 4 bases; unmatched bases: 15. This CDR3 is built from 19 residues. CDR3 DNA sequence: TGTGCCAGCAGCGGGGGACTAGCGGGATCGCACCGGGTCGCAGATACGCAGTATTTT. This encodes CASSGGLAGSHRVADTQYF.

The rearrangement links TRBV6-5 to TRBJ1-4, with D uncertain. CDR1 and CDR2 from the germline V gene are MNHEY and SVGAGI. Trimming left V 5 bases short and J 4 bases short, with 11 bases between. The CDR3 consists of 14 residues. The CDR3 DNA is TGTGCCAGCAGTCCCGGGGTTGGTAATGAAAAACTGTTTTTT. This translates into CASSPGVGNEKLFF.

The chain uses TRBV30 and TRBJ2-3; 12 bases align to TRBD2. Germline lookup yields CDR1 GTSNPN and CDR2 SVGIG (reference sequence). This CDR3 comprises 16 residues. V shed 3 bases, J shed 6 bases, and the junction held 10 bases outside the gene matches. The CDR3 here is CAWRRGTSGWGDTQYF. Written as DNA, the CDR3 is TGTGCCTGGAGGCGAGGGACTAGCGGGTGGGGTGATACGCAGTATTTT.

J is TRBJ2-7 and V is TRBV27, with D possibly being TRBD2 (5 bases). V was cut by 3 bases and J by 0 bases, with 15 bases left in between. The CDR3 consists of 16 residues. Germline V gene lookup returns CDR1 MNHEY and CDR2 SMNVEV (reference sequence). The CDR3 sequence: CASSFLTEGRSYEQYF. For the CDR3, the DNA is TGTGCCAGCAGTTTCCTCACAGAGGGCCGCTCCTACGAGCAGTACTTC.

The J gene is TRBJ2-3, the V gene TRBV30; D is ambiguous. CDR3 length: 13 amino acids. Germline CDR1 is GTSNPN and CDR2 is SVGIG (reference sequence). V was clipped by 5 bases and J by 2 bases, with 11 bases between them. CDR3: CAWCRVATDTQYF. The CDR3 bases are TGTGCCTGGTGTCGGGTGGCCACAGATACGCAGTATTTT.

V usage is TRBV28 and J usage is TRBJ2-6; D might be TRBD1 (6 bases). Germline CDR1 is MDHEN and CDR2 is SYDVKM. This CDR3 spans 19 amino acids. Trimming took 7 bases from V and 0 from J, leaving 22 bases between them. CDR3 residues: CASTRAQGQYSSGANVLTF. Written as DNA, the CDR3 is TGTGCCAGCACGAGGGCACAAGGACAGTACAGCTCTGGGGCCAACGTCCTGACTTTC. Looking up the rest from reference TRBV28 and TRBJ2-6 gives the full variable domain: DVKVTQSSRYLVKRTGEKVFLECVQDMDHENMFWYRQDPGLGLRLIYFSYDVKMKEKGDIPEGYSVSREKKERFSLILESASTNQTSMYLCASTRAQGQYSSGANVLTFGAGSRLTVL.

The chain is built from TRBV2 and TRBJ2-1, with 7 nucleotides matching TRBD1. Germline V gene data show CDR1 as SNHLY and CDR2 as FYNNEI. The CDR3 has 15 residues. Trimming at V came to 4 bases and at J to 9 bases, leaving 12 bases not matched to a gene. The DNA for the CDR3 is TGTGCCAGCAGTGGCAGGGCCAGGGGGTCAGTTGAGCAGTTCTTC. This translates into CASSGRARGSVEQFF.

The chain employs TRBV19 and TRBJ1-6; D gene unclear. The CDR3 is made up of 13 amino acids. From germline, CDR1 is LNHDA and CDR2 SQIVND (reference sequence). Trimming took off 10 bases at V and 0 bases at J, with 7 bases between the two ends. The CDR3 loop reads CATRSSYNSPLHF. The DNA for the CDR3 is TGTGCCACTCGTAGCTCCTATAATTCACCCCTCCACTTT.

The chain joins TRBV5-4 to TRBJ2-2; tentative D call: TRBD2 (6 bases). The germline gives CDR1 SGHNT, CDR2 YYREEE (reference sequence). CDR3 length equals 15 residues. Trimming removed 1 base at V and 7 bases at J, with 14 bases between. The CDR3: CASSLIAGPGGELFF. The DNA of the CDR3 is TGTGCCAGCAGCTTGATTGCGGGACCGGGCGGGGAGCTGTTTTTT. Filled out from reference TRBV5-4 and TRBJ2-2, the complete variable domain reads ETGVTQSPTHLIKTRGQQVTLRCSSQSGHNTVSWYQQALGQGPQFIFQYYREEENGRGNFPPRFSGLQFPNYSSELNVNALELDDSALYLCASSLIAGPGGELFFGEGSRLTVL.

V is TRBV4-2 and J is TRBJ2-1, with 9 bases fitting TRBD2. CDR3 length: 19 amino acids. Germline lookup yields CDR1 LGHNA and CDR2 YNFKEQ. After removal of 0 bases from V and 8 bases from J, the junction contained 17 bases not matched to a gene. The CDR3 is CASSQDGALGSGSFDEQFF. In nucleotides, the CDR3 is TGTGCCAGCAGCCAAGATGGGGCATTGGGTAGCGGGAGTTTCGATGAGCAGTTCTTC.

V and J are TRBV7-3 and TRBJ2-1, with TRBD2 matching over 12 bases. Looked up from germline, CDR1 is SGHTA and CDR2 is FQGTGA. The CDR3 extends over 16 amino acids. Trimming at V came to 5 bases and at J to 6 bases, leaving 8 bases not matched to a gene. The CDR3 reads CASSPPSGREANEQFF. For the CDR3, the DNA is TGTGCCAGCAGCCCGCCTAGCGGGAGGGAAGCCAATGAGCAGTTCTTC.

The V call is TRBV27, the J call TRBJ2-7, with 12 bases matching TRBD1. Per germline, CDR1 MNHEY and CDR2 SMNVEV (reference sequence). Trimming at V came to 6 bases and at J to 6 bases, leaving 6 bases not matched to a gene. The CDR3 has 14 amino acids. The chain's CDR3 is CASRPGQGAVEQYF. The DNA of the CDR3 is TGTGCCAGCAGGCCGGGACAGGGGGCCGTCGAGCAGTACTTC.

This CDR3 reads CARQTVLQETQYF. The CDR3 nucleotides are TGTGCCAGACAGACAGTACTGCAAGAGACCCAGTACTTC. This chain connects TRBV27 to TRBJ2-5, with TRBD1 as a possible D gene (5 bases). Germline V gene sequence: CDR1 MNHEY, CDR2 SMNVEV (reference sequence). The CDR3 consists of 13 residues. V lost 9 bases and J lost 2, with 13 bases in between.

The rearrangement links TRBV7-8 to TRBJ2-7; 7 positions match TRBD1. The CDR3 loop spans 16 amino acids. The ends lost 3 bases at V and 0 bases at J; junction bases unmatched: 8. Germline V gene data show CDR1 as SGHVS and CDR2 as FQNEAQ. The CDR3 DNA reads as TGTGCCAGCAGCTTCTACCTGGACAGGAACTCCTACGAGCAGTACTTC. Translating gives CASSFYLDRNSYEQYF.

The genes are TRBV7-9 and TRBJ2-2, with D maybe TRBD2 (7 bases). The CDR3 is 17 residues long. CDR1 SEHNR and CDR2 FQNEAQ come from the germline V gene (reference sequence). V dropped 5 bases and J dropped 2 bases, with 18 bases sitting between them. In DNA, the CDR3 is TGTGCCAGCAGCCAGGGGCGGCGGGGGCACAACACCGGGGAGCTGTTTTTT. Translation gives CASSQGRRGHNTGELFF. Variable domain in full (rest from reference TRBV7-9 and TRBJ2-2): DTGVSQNPRHKITKRGQNVTFRCDPISEHNRLYWYRQTLGQGPEFLTYFQNEAQLEKSRLLSDRFSAERPKGSFSTLEIQRTEQGDSAMYLCASSQGRRGHNTGELFFGEGSRLTVL.

The chain recombines TRBV28 with TRBJ2-7, with D possibly TRBD2 on 5 matching bases. The germline V and J ends were trimmed by 8 bases and 2 bases, with 10 bases remaining between them. This CDR3 has 12 residues. Per the germline V gene, CDR1 is MDHEN and CDR2 is SYDVKM. CDR3 nucleotides: TGTGCCAGCGGTGACTACACCTACGAGCAGTACTTC. This encodes CASGDYTYEQYF.

The rearrangement links TRBV30 to TRBJ2-7; the D gene is possibly TRBD1 (5 bases). V lost 1 base to trimming and J lost 4 bases, with 11 bases between them. The CDR3 runs 13 residues. Germline values: CDR1 GTSNPN, CDR2 SVGIG (reference sequence). The CDR3 is CAWSGAGRYEQYF. The CDR3 DNA reads as TGTGCCTGGAGTGGGGCAGGGCGGTACGAGCAGTACTTC.